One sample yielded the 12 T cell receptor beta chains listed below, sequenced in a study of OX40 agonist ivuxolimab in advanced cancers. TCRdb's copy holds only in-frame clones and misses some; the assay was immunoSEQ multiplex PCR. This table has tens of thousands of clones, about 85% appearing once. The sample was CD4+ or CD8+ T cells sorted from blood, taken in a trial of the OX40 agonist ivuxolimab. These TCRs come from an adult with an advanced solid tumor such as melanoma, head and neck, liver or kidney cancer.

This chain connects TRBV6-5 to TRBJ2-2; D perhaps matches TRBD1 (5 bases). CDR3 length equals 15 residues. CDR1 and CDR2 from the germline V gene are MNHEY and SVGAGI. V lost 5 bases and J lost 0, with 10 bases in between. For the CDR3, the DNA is TGTGCCAGCAGTCAAGGACAAGCGAACACCGGGGAGCTGTTTTTT. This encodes CASSQGQANTGELFF.

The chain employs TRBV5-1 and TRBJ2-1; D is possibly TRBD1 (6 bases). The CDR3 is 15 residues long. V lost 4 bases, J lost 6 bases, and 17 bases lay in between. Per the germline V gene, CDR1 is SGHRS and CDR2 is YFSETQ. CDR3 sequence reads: CASSVQGFPANEQFF. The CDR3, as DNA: TGCGCCAGCAGCGTACAGGGTTTCCCCGCCAATGAGCAGTTCTTC.

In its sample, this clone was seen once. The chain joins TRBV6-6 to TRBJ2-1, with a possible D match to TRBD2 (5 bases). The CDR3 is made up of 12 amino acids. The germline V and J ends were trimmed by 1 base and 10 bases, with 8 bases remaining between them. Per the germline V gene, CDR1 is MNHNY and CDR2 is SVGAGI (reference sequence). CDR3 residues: CASSYFGNEQFF. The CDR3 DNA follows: TGTGCCAGCAGTTACTTCGGGAACGAGCAGTTCTTC.

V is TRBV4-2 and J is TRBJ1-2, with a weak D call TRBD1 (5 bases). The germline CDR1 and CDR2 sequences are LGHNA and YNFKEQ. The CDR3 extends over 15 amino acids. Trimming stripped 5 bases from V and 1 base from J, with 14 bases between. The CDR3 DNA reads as TGTGCCAGCAGCAACCGGGGCAGGGATAACTATGGCTACACCTTC. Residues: CASSNRGRDNYGYTF.

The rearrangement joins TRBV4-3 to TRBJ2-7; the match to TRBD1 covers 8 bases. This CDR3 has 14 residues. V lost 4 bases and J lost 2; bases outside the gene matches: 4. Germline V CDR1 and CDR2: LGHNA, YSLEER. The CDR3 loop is CASSLGQGAYEQYF. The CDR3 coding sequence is TGCGCCAGCAGCCTCGGACAGGGAGCCTACGAGCAGTACTTC.

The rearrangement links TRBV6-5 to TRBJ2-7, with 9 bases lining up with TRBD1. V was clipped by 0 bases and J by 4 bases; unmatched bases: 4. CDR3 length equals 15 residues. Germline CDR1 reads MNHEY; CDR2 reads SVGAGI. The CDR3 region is CASSYSYRGLYEQYF. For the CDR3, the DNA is TGTGCCAGCAGTTACTCGTACAGGGGGCTGTACGAGCAGTACTTC.

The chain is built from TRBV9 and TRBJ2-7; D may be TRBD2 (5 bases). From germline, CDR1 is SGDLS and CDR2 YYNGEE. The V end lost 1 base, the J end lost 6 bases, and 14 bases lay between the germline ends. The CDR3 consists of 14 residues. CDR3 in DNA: TGTGCCAGCAGCGTAATCCCCGGGGATTCCGAGCAGTACTTC. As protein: CASSVIPGDSEQYF.

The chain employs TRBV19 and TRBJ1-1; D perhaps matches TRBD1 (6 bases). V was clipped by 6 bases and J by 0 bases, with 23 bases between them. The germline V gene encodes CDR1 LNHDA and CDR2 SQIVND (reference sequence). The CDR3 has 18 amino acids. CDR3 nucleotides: TGTGCCAGTAGCTTATCCCCGGGGTCGGGGGCGGTGAACACTGAAGCTTTCTTT. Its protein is CASSLSPGSGAVNTEAFF.

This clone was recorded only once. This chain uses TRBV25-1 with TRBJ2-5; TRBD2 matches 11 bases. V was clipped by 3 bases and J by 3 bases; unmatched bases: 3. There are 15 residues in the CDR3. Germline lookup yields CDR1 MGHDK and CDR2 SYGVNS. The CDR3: CASSEGTSGKETQYF. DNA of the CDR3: TGTGCCAGCAGTGAGGGGACTAGCGGTAAAGAGACCCAGTACTTC.

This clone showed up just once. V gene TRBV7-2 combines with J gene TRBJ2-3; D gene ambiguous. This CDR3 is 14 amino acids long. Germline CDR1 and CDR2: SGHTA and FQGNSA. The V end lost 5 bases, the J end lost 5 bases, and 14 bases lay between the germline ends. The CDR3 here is CASSVDGPRDTQYF. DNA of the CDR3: TGTGCCAGCAGCGTAGATGGACCGCGAGATACGCAGTATTTT.

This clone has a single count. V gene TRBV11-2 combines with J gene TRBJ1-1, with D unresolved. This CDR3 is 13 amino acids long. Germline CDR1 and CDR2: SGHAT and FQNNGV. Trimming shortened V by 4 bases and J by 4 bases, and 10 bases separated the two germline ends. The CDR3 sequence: CASSSLYFTEAFF. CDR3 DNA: TGTGCCAGCAGCTCGCTGTACTTCACTGAAGCTTTCTTT. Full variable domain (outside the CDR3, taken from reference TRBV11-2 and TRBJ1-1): EAGVAQSPRYKIIEKRQSVAFWCNPISGHATLYWYQQILGQGPKLLIQFQNNGVVDDSQLPKDRFSAERLKGVDSTLKIQPAKLEDSAVYLCASSSLYFTEAFFGQGTRLTVV.

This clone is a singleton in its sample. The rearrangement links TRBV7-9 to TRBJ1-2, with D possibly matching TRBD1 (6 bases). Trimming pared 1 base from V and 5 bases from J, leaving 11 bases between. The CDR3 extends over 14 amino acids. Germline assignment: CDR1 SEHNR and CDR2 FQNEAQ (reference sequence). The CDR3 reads CASSLDRVSYGYTF. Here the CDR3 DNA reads TGTGCCAGCAGCTTAGACAGGGTATCTTATGGCTACACCTTC.